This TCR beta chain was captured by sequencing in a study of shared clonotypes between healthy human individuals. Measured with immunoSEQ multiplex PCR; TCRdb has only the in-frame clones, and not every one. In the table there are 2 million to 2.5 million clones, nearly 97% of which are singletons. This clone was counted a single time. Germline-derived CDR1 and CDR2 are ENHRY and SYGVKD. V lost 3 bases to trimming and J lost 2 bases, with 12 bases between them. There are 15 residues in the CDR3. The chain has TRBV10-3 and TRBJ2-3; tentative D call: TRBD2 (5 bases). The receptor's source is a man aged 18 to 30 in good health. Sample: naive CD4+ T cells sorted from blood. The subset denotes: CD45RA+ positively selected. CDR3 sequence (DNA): TGTGCCATCAGTGACCACGGAGGACCCACAGATACGCAGTATTTT. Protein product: CAISDHGGPTDTQYF.